This T cell receptor (beta chain) was found in a study of long-term antiretroviral therapy in people with HIV. Study-wide findings and caveats: Clones that had undergone expansion before ART dominated the repertoire at all time points.

Post-ART PBMC samples numbered at least two per donor, and pre-ART ones at least one. The CDR3 loop spans 16 amino acids. Germline CDR1 SGDLS, CDR2 YYNGEE. After removal of 3 bases from V and 3 bases from J, the junction contained 9 bases not matched to a gene. Survey level was the resolution at which the v3.0 immunoSEQ assay ran. Measured with immunoSEQ multiplex PCR; TCRdb has only the in-frame clones, and not every one. The table has about 28,000 clones, 80% to 90% seen once. This clone was detected once. Its specificity is not known. Sequencing used unsorted PBMCs, obtained 1.8 years after starting antiretroviral therapy. The chain employs TRBV9 and TRBJ2-3, with TRBD2 matching 8 bases. The clonotype originates from a woman aged 18-30 years with HIV. CDR3 DNA: TGTGCCAGCAGCGCTAGAGCGGGAGAGGGAACAGATACGCAGTATTTT. As protein: CASSARAGEGTDTQYF.